Listed here are 29 T cell receptor beta chains from one sample, sequenced in a study of blood T cell repertoires in COVID-19. Assay used: immunoSEQ multiplex PCR; TCRdb lists only in-frame clones, some missing. The sample includes more than 65,000 clones, 65% to 85% of them seen just once. Material: peripheral blood. These receptor sequences come from a middle-aged man with acute or convalescent COVID-19.

The V gene is TRBV6-5, the J gene TRBJ2-3; the match to TRBD2 covers 9 bases. In germline, CDR1 is MNHEY, CDR2 SVGAGI. The CDR3 extends over 16 amino acids. J lost 2 bases, V lost 0 bases, and 3 bases had no gene match. This CDR3 reads CASSYSTSGNTDTQYF. The CDR3 DNA is TGTGCCAGCAGTTACTCGACTAGCGGCAACACAGATACGCAGTATTTT.

V gene TRBV6-6 combines with J gene TRBJ1-5; D is uncertain. Trimming left V 2 bases short and J 6 bases short, with 5 bases between. CDR1 and CDR2 from the germline V gene are MNHNY and SVGAGI (reference sequence). CDR3 size: 12 residues. CDR3 in amino acids: CASSYEAQPQHF. In nucleotides, the CDR3 is TGTGCCAGCAGTTACGAAGCTCAGCCCCAGCATTTT.

V and J are TRBV7-9 and TRBJ2-2, with 7 nucleotides matching TRBD2. V lost 7 bases, J lost 3 bases, and 8 bases stayed unmatched. The germline V gene encodes CDR1 SEHNR and CDR2 FQNEAQ (reference sequence). This CDR3 contains 15 residues. The CDR3 sequence is CASTPGLADTGELFF. Here the CDR3 DNA reads TGTGCCAGCACCCCAGGGCTAGCGGACACCGGGGAGCTGTTTTTT. The whole variable domain, filled in from reference TRBV7-9 and TRBJ2-2, reads DTGVSQNPRHKITKRGQNVTFRCDPISEHNRLYWYRQTLGQGPEFLTYFQNEAQLEKSRLLSDRFSAERPKGSFSTLEIQRTEQGDSAMYLCASTPGLADTGELFFGEGSRLTVL.

The gene calls are TRBV7-3 and TRBJ2-3; possible D gene TRBD1, 5 bases. The germline V and J ends were trimmed by 3 bases and 1 base, with 8 bases remaining between them. Germline V gene data show CDR1 as SGHTA and CDR2 as FQGTGA. This CDR3 is built from 14 residues. CDR3 in DNA: TGTGCCAGCAGCTTCGGACAACGCACAGATACGCAGTATTTT. Its protein product is CASSFGQRTDTQYF.

V usage is TRBV30 and J usage is TRBJ2-7, with 9 positions matching TRBD1. CDR3 length: 13 amino acids. Germline V gene lookup returns CDR1 GTSNPN and CDR2 SVGIG (reference sequence). The J segment lost 4 bases and the V segment lost 4 bases, leaving 5 bases of the junction unmatched. The chain's CDR3 is CAWKKGQGYEQYF. In nucleotides, the CDR3 is TGTGCCTGGAAAAAGGGACAGGGTTACGAGCAGTACTTC. The whole variable domain, remainder taken from reference TRBV30 and TRBJ2-7, is SQTIHQWPATLVQPVGSPLSLECTVEGTSNPNLYWYRQAAGRGLQLLFYSVGIGQISSEVPQNLSASRPQDRQFILSSKKLLLSDSGFYLCAWKKGQGYEQYFGPGTRLTVT.

The genes are TRBV7-2 and TRBJ1-2; 9 nucleotides align to TRBD1. The CDR3 covers 13 residues. CDR1 is SGHTA and CDR2 is FQGNSA in the germline V gene. J gave up 3 bases and V 5 bases, and 1 base lay outside the gene matches. For the CDR3, the DNA is TGTGCCAGCAGCGGGACAGGGTACTATGGCTACACCTTC. It yields the protein CASSGTGYYGYTF.

V usage is TRBV6-2 or TRBV6-3 and J usage is TRBJ1-5; TRBD1 matches at 7 bases. J was trimmed by 4 bases and V by 3 bases; bases with no gene match: 12. Per the germline V gene, CDR1 is MNHEY and CDR2 is SVGEGT. The CDR3 is 17 residues long. The DNA for the CDR3 is TGTGCCAGCAGTTATTCGCAGGGGGACGCCAGGAATCAGCCCCAGCATTTT. It yields the protein CASSYSQGDARNQPQHF.

The rearrangement uses TRBV27 and TRBJ1-2, with 7 nucleotides matching TRBD1. This CDR3 is 14 amino acids long. Per the germline V gene, CDR1 is MNHEY and CDR2 is SMNVEV (reference sequence). The J segment lost 8 bases and the V segment lost 5 bases, leaving 11 bases of the junction unmatched. CDR3 DNA sequence: TGTGCCAGCAGTCCCAATCCCGACAGGGCGGGCTACACCTTC. Translated: CASSPNPDRAGYTF.

The chain links TRBV4-3 to TRBJ1-2; D perhaps matches TRBD1 (6 bases). Trimming took 3 bases from V and 4 from J, leaving 15 bases between them. Germline V gene data show CDR1 as LGHNA and CDR2 as YSLEER. CDR3 length: 15 residues. The CDR3 region is CASSQGAGASYGYTF. The CDR3 DNA reads as TGCGCCAGCAGCCAGGGGGCAGGGGCCAGCTATGGCTACACCTTC.

The rearrangement links TRBV7-2 to TRBJ1-1; tentatively, D is TRBD1 (5 bases). This CDR3 region has 14 residues. The V gene's germline CDR1 is SGHTA and CDR2 FQGNSA. Trimming took off 3 bases at V and 6 bases at J, with 14 bases between the two ends. The CDR3, as DNA: TGTGCCAGCAGCTTCGAGGGGCGGGGTGCTGAAGCTTTCTTT. It encodes CASSFEGRGAEAFF.

This rearrangement joins TRBV7-6 to TRBJ1-1; 8 nucleotides align to TRBD1. Losses at the gene ends were 1 base for V and 4 bases for J; bases not matched to a gene: 8. Germline CDR1 and CDR2: SGHVS and FNYEAQ. The CDR3 totals 16 residues. The CDR3, as DNA: TGTGCCAGCAGCTTAGTGGCAGGGGGCTCGGGCACTGAAGCTTTCTTT. It yields the protein CASSLVAGGSGTEAFF.

The chain joins TRBV6-2 or TRBV6-3 to TRBJ1-1, with D hard to call. The CDR3 totals 13 residues. Germline CDR1 is MNHEY and CDR2 is SVGEGT. V shed 6 bases and J shed 1 base, with 9 bases lying between them. The CDR3 loop reads CASRYPGNTEAFF. CDR3 nucleotides: TGTGCCAGCAGGTACCCGGGGAACACTGAAGCTTTCTTT.

The chain employs TRBV9 and TRBJ2-5, with 8 bases lining up with TRBD2. Germline V CDR1 and CDR2: SGDLS, YYNGEE. The J segment lost 4 bases and the V segment lost 4 bases, leaving 9 bases of the junction unmatched. The CDR3 spans 15 residues. CDR3 bases: TGTGCCAGCAGCCCAATAGCGGGATGGGCAGAGACCCAGTACTTC. This encodes CASSPIAGWAETQYF.

V and J are TRBV19 and TRBJ1-6; 7 bases line up with TRBD1. Germline V gives CDR1 LNHDA, CDR2 SQIVND (reference sequence). This CDR3 spans 16 amino acids. The V segment lost 4 bases and the J segment 3 bases; nucleotides outside the gene matches: 6. CDR3 amino acids: CASSTPQGSYNSPLHF. CDR3 DNA sequence: TGTGCCAGTAGTACACCACAGGGGAGCTATAATTCACCCCTCCACTTT.

CDR3 DNA sequence: TGTGCCAGCAGCCCATGGGCCTTGAACACTGAAGCTTTCTTT. It yields the protein CASSPWALNTEAFF. J is TRBJ1-1 and V is TRBV7-8; D ambiguous. Germline V gene data show CDR1 as SGHVS and CDR2 as FQNEAQ. V was trimmed by 5 bases and J by 0 bases, leaving 10 bases between them. The length of the CDR3 is 14 residues.

The chain employs TRBV6-5 and TRBJ2-1, with 9 bases that match TRBD2. Per the germline V gene, CDR1 is MNHEY and CDR2 is SVGAGI. J gave up 7 bases and V 6 bases, and 7 bases lay outside the gene matches. The CDR3 covers 14 residues. The CDR3 nucleotides read TGTGCCAGCAGGGGGACTAGCTTAGGGAATGAGCAGTTCTTC. Amino acids: CASRGTSLGNEQFF.

V is TRBV7-3 and J is TRBJ1-5, with TRBD1 matching over 7 bases. The V and J ends lost 8 bases and 4 bases, in that order; junction bases with no gene match: 5. This CDR3 is built from 13 residues. The germline V gene has CDR1 SGHTA and CDR2 FQGTGA. The CDR3 here is CASWGQKNQPQHF. In DNA form, the CDR3 reads TGTGCCAGCTGGGGACAGAAAAATCAGCCCCAGCATTTT.

This rearrangement joins TRBV14 to TRBJ1-4; D ambiguous. V gave up 0 bases and J gave up 2 bases, with 13 bases separating them. Germline CDR1 and CDR2: SGHDN and FVKESK. The CDR3 consists of 17 residues. The CDR3 spells CASSQDRSRVTNEKLFF. DNA for the CDR3: TGTGCCAGCAGCCAAGACCGCTCGAGGGTCACTAATGAAAAACTGTTTTTT. Drawing the rest from reference TRBV14 and TRBJ1-4, the complete variable domain is EAGVTQFPSHSVIEKGQTVTLRCDPISGHDNLYWYRRVMGKEIKFLLHFVKESKQDESGMPNNRFLAERTGGTYSTLKVQPAELEDSGVYFCASSQDRSRVTNEKLFFGSGTQLSVL.

The chain couples TRBV4-3 to TRBJ2-3; perhaps TRBD1 as D (5 bases). Germline CDR1 reads LGHNA; CDR2 reads YSLEER. Trimming took off 1 base at V and 0 bases at J, with 11 bases between the two ends. The CDR3 runs to 16 residues. CDR3 sequence (DNA): TGCGCCAGCAGCCAAGTGTATGGGGCGAGCACAGATACGCAGTATTTT. This sequence encodes CASSQVYGASTDTQYF.

V gene TRBV27 combines with J gene TRBJ1-4; 11 bases map to TRBD1. Germline CDR1 and CDR2: MNHEY and SMNVEV (reference sequence). After removal of 9 bases from V and 7 bases from J, the junction contained 13 bases not matched to a gene. The CDR3 consists of 16 residues. The CDR3: CASRPPGTGGGEKLFF. The CDR3 DNA reads as TGTGCCAGTCGACCCCCGGGGACAGGGGGAGGTGAAAAACTGTTTTTT.

This chain joins TRBV18 and TRBJ1-2; weak D call: TRBD1 (6 bases). Germline-derived CDR1 and CDR2 are KGHSH and LQKENI. The CDR3 sequence is 13 residues long. V was clipped by 3 bases and J by 6 bases, with 11 bases between them. In nucleotides, the CDR3 is TGTGCCAGCTCACCTGCCAGGGGTGATGGCTACACCTTC. Translation: CASSPARGDGYTF.

CDR3 DNA: TGTGCCAGCAGCCTCGAGATCGGGGAGCTGTTTTTT. Encoded protein: CASSLEIGELFF. V usage is TRBV7-8 and J usage is TRBJ2-2; D unclear. Germline loops: CDR1 SGHVS, CDR2 FQNEAQ. The CDR3 is 12 amino acids. Between the trimmed V and J ends, which lost 5 bases and 7 bases, there was a span of 8 bases. The full variable domain, in which reference TRBV7-8 and TRBJ2-2 provide the parts outside the CDR3, is GAGVSQSPRYKVAKRGQDVALRCDPISGHVSLFWYQQALGQGPEFLTYFQNEAQLDKSGLPSDRFFAERPEGSVSTLKIQRTQQEDSAVYLCASSLEIGELFFGEGSRLTVL.

The rearrangement uses TRBV28 and TRBJ2-7; 9 bases are a match to TRBD1. The CDR3 length is 14 residues. CDR1 and CDR2 from the germline V gene are MDHEN and SYDVKM. J was trimmed by 2 bases and V by 5 bases; bases with no gene match: 4. The CDR3 DNA sequence: TGTGCCAGCAGTCAGGACAGGGGTCCCTACGAGCAGTACTTC. Protein: CASSQDRGPYEQYF.

The V gene is TRBV3-1 (or the pseudogene TRBV3-2), the J gene TRBJ2-1; 7 nucleotides line up with TRBD2. The germline V gene encodes CDR1 LGHDT and CDR2 YNNKEL (reference sequence). The trim removed 0 bases at V and 0 bases at J, leaving 8 bases unmatched. The CDR3 is 18 residues long. The CDR3 protein is CASSQETSSWSSYNEQFF. In DNA, the CDR3 is TGTGCCAGCAGCCAAGAGACTAGCTCATGGAGCTCCTACAATGAGCAGTTCTTC.

The chain employs TRBV4-3 and TRBJ1-4; 7 bases map to TRBD1. The germline gives CDR1 LGHNA, CDR2 YSLEER. V shed 2 bases, J shed 11 bases, and the junction held 5 bases outside the gene matches. This CDR3 comprises 13 residues. CDR3 in amino acids: CASSQNPGGKLFF. The CDR3 nucleotides read TGCGCCAGCAGCCAAAACCCAGGGGGGAAACTGTTTTTT.

This sequence joins TRBV27 and TRBJ2-2; the match to TRBD2 covers 7 bases. The trim removed 8 bases at V and 6 bases at J, leaving 6 bases unmatched. The CDR3 length is 13 residues. CDR1 and CDR2 (germline): MNHEY, SMNVEV (reference sequence). The CDR3, as DNA: TGTGCCAGCTCGAACCGGGGGGCCGGGGAGCTGTTTTTT. Translating it yields CASSNRGAGELFF.

The chain carries TRBV2 and TRBJ2-3, with 9 bases identical to TRBD2. The CDR3 has 16 residues. Germline CDR1 is SNHLY and CDR2 is FYNNEI. Losses at the gene ends were 5 bases for V and 3 bases for J; bases not matched to a gene: 9. The CDR3 DNA is TGTGCCAGCAGTCCCGTTAGCGGGAGCTTTACAGATACGCAGTATTTT. Translating it yields CASSPVSGSFTDTQYF.

This chain links TRBV7-2 with TRBJ2-1; D remains unclear. With 8 bases removed from V and 5 bases from J, the gap between germline ends came to 16 bases. Germline V gene sequence: CDR1 SGHTA, CDR2 FQGNSA. This CDR3 has 14 amino acids. The CDR3 is CASAYPFEDNEQFF. Here the CDR3 DNA reads TGTGCCAGCGCCTACCCTTTCGAGGACAATGAGCAGTTCTTC.

This clone was counted a single time. CDR3 sequence: CASTNTYEQYF. The CDR3, as DNA: TGTGCCAGCACGAACACCTACGAGCAGTACTTC. The chain couples TRBV25-1 to TRBJ2-7, with D uncertain. CDR3 length: 11 amino acids. Trimming stripped 7 bases from V and 2 bases from J, with 6 bases between. CDR1 MGHDK and CDR2 SYGVNS come from the germline V gene.